These 17 T cell receptor beta chains share one sample of origin, sequenced in a study of OX40 agonist ivuxolimab in advanced cancers. Here immunoSEQ multiplex PCR was the method, and the copy in TCRdb shows in-frame clones only, minus some. The sample holds more than 45,000 clones, approximately 79% seen once. The material sequenced was CD4+ or CD8+ T cells sorted from blood, taken in a trial of the OX40 agonist ivuxolimab. The source of these receptors is an adult with an advanced solid tumor such as melanoma, head and neck, liver or kidney cancer.

V usage is TRBV19 and J usage is TRBJ1-5; D not certain. V gave up 5 bases and J gave up 0 bases, with 8 bases separating them. From germline, CDR1 is LNHDA and CDR2 SQIVND (reference sequence). There are 14 residues in the CDR3. The CDR3 nucleotides read TGTGCCAGTAGTGGACGGTATAGCAATCAGCCCCAGCATTTT. Encoded protein: CASSGRYSNQPQHF.

This clone was recorded once. This chain's CDR3 is CASSLAPWSVQFF. CDR3 bases: TGTGCCAGCAGTTTGGCCCCTTGGAGCGTGCAGTTCTTC. The chain links TRBV6-6 to TRBJ2-1; D is unresolved. This CDR3 contains 13 residues. CDR1 and CDR2 from the germline V gene are MNHNY and SVGAGI (reference sequence). V lost 4 bases to trimming and J lost 12 bases, with 16 bases between them.

The chain joins TRBV6-5 to TRBJ2-1; perhaps TRBD1 as D (6 bases). The CDR3 runs to 14 residues. Germline CDR1 is MNHEY and CDR2 is SVGAGI. Trimming stripped 5 bases from V and 4 bases from J, with 12 bases between. CDR3 sequence reads: CASSARQVYNEQFF. In DNA, the CDR3 is TGTGCCAGCAGTGCCCGACAGGTTTACAATGAGCAGTTCTTC.

V and J are TRBV6-5 and TRBJ1-1; no definite D call. Deletions cut 3 bases from V and 5 bases from J, with 10 bases between. The CDR3 totals 13 residues. CDR1 and CDR2 (germline): MNHEY, SVGAGI. The CDR3 bases are TGTGCCAGCAGTTATGTAGGCGGGACTGAAGCTTTCTTT. This codes for CASSYVGGTEAFF.

This rearrangement joins TRBV6-1 to TRBJ2-7; D uncertain. The CDR3 contains 12 residues. Trimming cost V 6 bases and J 4 bases, with 10 bases left between them. Germline assignment: CDR1 MNHNS and CDR2 SASEGT. CDR3 nucleotides: TGTGCCAGCAGCGAGGACCAATACGAGCAGTACTTC. It translates to CASSEDQYEQYF.

This clone has only one observation. The chain couples TRBV27 to TRBJ1-1, with D maybe TRBD1 (5 bases). In germline, CDR1 is MNHEY, CDR2 SMNVEV (reference sequence). V gave up 5 bases and J gave up 10 bases, with 23 bases separating them. The CDR3 is made up of 15 amino acids. The CDR3 is CASSPKARQPLAAFF. CDR3 DNA sequence: TGTGCCAGCAGTCCGAAAGCTCGACAGCCCCTAGCAGCTTTCTTT.

V usage is TRBV18 and J usage is TRBJ1-1, with no clear D. Trimming took off 3 bases at V and 2 bases at J, with 7 bases between the two ends. Per the germline V gene, CDR1 is KGHSH and CDR2 is LQKENI. The CDR3 has 13 amino acids. The CDR3 reads CASSPQDNTEAFF. The CDR3, as DNA: TGTGCCAGCTCACCTCAAGACAACACTGAAGCTTTCTTT. The full variable domain, with the rest looked up from reference TRBV18 and TRBJ1-1, is NAGVMQNPRHLVRRRGQEARLRCSPMKGHSHVYWYRQLPEEGLKFMVYLQKENIIDESGMPKERFSAEFPKEGPSILRIQQVVRGDSAAYFCASSPQDNTEAFFGQGTRLTVV.

The rearrangement uses TRBV6-6 and TRBJ1-1; a possible D gene is TRBD1 (5 bases). Deletions cut 6 bases from V and 7 bases from J, with 21 bases between. CDR3 length equals 15 residues. CDR1 MNHNY and CDR2 SVGAGI come from the germline V gene (reference sequence). The CDR3 loop is CASSPGTRRRLEAFF. The DNA for the CDR3 is TGTGCCAGCAGCCCCGGGACTCGCCGTAGACTTGAAGCTTTCTTT.

This chain connects TRBV27 to TRBJ2-4; 9 positions agree with TRBD1. The germline V gene encodes CDR1 MNHEY and CDR2 SMNVEV (reference sequence). This CDR3 contains 13 residues. The CDR3 DNA is TGTGCTACCCGGGACAGGGTTGTGGGGCTTCAGTACTTC. Translation: CATRDRVVGLQYF.

The CDR3 coding sequence is TGCGCCAGCAGCCAAGGGGCGAGCTCTGGAAACACCATATATTTT. Residues: CASSQGASSGNTIYF. The chain links TRBV4-3 to TRBJ1-3, with D hard to call. The CDR3 covers 15 residues. Germline V lookup: CDR1 LGHNA, CDR2 YSLEER. Trimming cost V 1 base and J 0 bases, with 7 bases left between them.

The chain couples TRBV19 to TRBJ1-1; D possibly corresponds to TRBD1 (6 bases). This CDR3 is built from 13 residues. V lost 7 bases and J 1 base, leaving 10 bases between the germline ends. CDR1 is LNHDA, CDR2 SQIVND, per germline (reference sequence). CDR3 sequence reads: CASIGTPNTEAFF. The CDR3 DNA follows: TGTGCCAGTATTGGGACACCGAACACTGAAGCTTTCTTT.

This clone is labeled as medium-sized. The chain couples TRBV19 to TRBJ1-1; 7 bases map to TRBD1. Germline V lookup: CDR1 LNHDA, CDR2 SQIVND (reference sequence). The CDR3 contains 15 residues. J lost 4 bases, V lost 4 bases, and 9 bases had no gene match. This CDR3 is CASSKQGLAGTEAFF. The CDR3 nucleotides read TGTGCCAGTAGTAAACAGGGGCTCGCCGGCACTGAAGCTTTCTTT. Full variable domain (missing parts from reference TRBV19 and TRBJ1-1): DGGITQSPKYLFRKEGQNVTLSCEQNLNHDAMYWYRQDPGQGLRLIYYSQIVNDFQKGDIAEGYSVSREKKESFPLTVTSAQKNPTAFYLCASSKQGLAGTEAFFGQGTRLTVV.

J is TRBJ1-5 and V is TRBV7-2, with 7 bases fitting TRBD1. CDR3 size: 15 residues. The germline CDR1 and CDR2 sequences are SGHTA and FQGNSA. The V gene end was trimmed by 1 base and the J gene end by 5 bases; junction bases not matched to a gene: 5. For the CDR3, the DNA is TGTGCCAGCAGCTTAGGTGGGACAGATCATCAGCCCCAGCATTTT. Translated: CASSLGGTDHQPQHF. Full variable domain (missing parts from reference TRBV7-2 and TRBJ1-5): GAGVSQSPSNKVTEKGKDVELRCDPISGHTALYWYRQSLGQGLEFLIYFQGNSAPDKSGLPSDRFSAERTGGSVSTLTIQRTQQEDSAVYLCASSLGGTDHQPQHFGDGTRLSIL.

The CDR3 coding sequence is TGTGCCAGCAGTGAAGTAGGGACAGAGTACTTC. Protein sequence: CASSEVGTEYF. This chain links TRBV6-5 with TRBJ2-7, with 7 positions matching TRBD1. V lost 5 bases and J lost 11; bases outside the gene matches: 6. This CDR3 contains 11 residues. Germline CDR1 is MNHEY and CDR2 is SVGAGI.

The V and J genes are TRBV15 and TRBJ1-1, with D possibly matching TRBD1 (6 bases). V was clipped by 3 bases and J by 3 bases, with 14 bases between them. The CDR3 has 15 residues. CDR1 and CDR2 from the germline V gene are LNHNV and YYDKDF (reference sequence). In DNA, the CDR3 is TGTGCCACCAGCAGTGCTGACAGGACATACACTGAAGCTTTCTTT. It specifies CATSSADRTYTEAFF.

This chain links TRBV11-2 with TRBJ1-1, with D unclear. Germline CDR1 reads SGHAT; CDR2 reads FQNNGV. V lost 1 base and J lost 5, with 11 bases in between. The CDR3 length is 14 residues. The CDR3, as DNA: TGTGCCAGCAGCTTAGGGCTAACGGGTACTGAAGCTTTCTTT. Amino acids: CASSLGLTGTEAFF.

This rearrangement joins TRBV28 to TRBJ1-4; D perhaps matches TRBD1 (6 bases). CDR1 is MDHEN, CDR2 SYDVKM, per germline. CDR3 length: 13 residues. V was pared by 3 bases and J by 9 bases, with 11 bases between. DNA for the CDR3: TGTGCCAGCAGTTTGGTGCAGGGGAAAAAACTGTTTTTT. This translates into CASSLVQGKKLFF.